This T cell receptor (beta chain) emerged from a study of cytomegalovirus exposure and HLA in healthy donors. PCR used 60 Vbeta primers and 13 Jbeta primers. Sequenced by immunoSEQ multiplex PCR; TCRdb stores in-frame clones only, minus some. This sample has 150,000 to 200,000 clones, with about 77% found just once. The CDR3 runs 16 residues. Between the trimmed V and J ends, which lost 4 bases and 2 bases, there was a span of 17 bases. The germline gives CDR1 SQVTM, CDR2 ANQGSEA. Material for sequencing was PBMCs. The receptor's source is a woman younger than 45 in good health and CMV-seropositive. The J gene is TRBJ2-2, the V gene TRBV29-1; D possibly corresponds to TRBD1 (6 bases). The CDR3 spells CSVGGSTGINTGELFF. The CDR3 DNA sequence: TGCAGCGTTGGCGGGTCTACAGGGATCAACACCGGGGAGCTGTTTTTT.